This TCR beta chain emerged from a study of blood T cell repertoires in COVID-19. Looking at the study overall: Samples of COVID-19 (acute and convalescent) were obtained from the United States, Italy and Spain.

The protocol was immunoSEQ multiplex PCR, while the TCRdb copy is restricted to in-frame clones and leaves out a portion. The sample shows fewer than 200,000 clones, 80% to 90% of them seen only once. CDR1 and CDR2 (germline): MNHEY, SMNVEV (reference sequence). The CDR3 is 14 amino acids. V lost 8 bases and J 0 bases, leaving 12 bases between the germline ends. The V call is TRBV27, the J call TRBJ2-3; no definite D call. The TCR originated in a man aged 18 to 29 who had recovered from COVID-19. Sequences were obtained from peripheral blood. The CDR3 loop is CASRWLTSTDTQYF. The DNA of the CDR3 is TGTGCCAGCCGTTGGTTGACTAGCACAGATACGCAGTATTTT.